Listed below are T cell receptor beta chains from one sample, sequenced in a study of blood T cell repertoires in COVID-19. Here immunoSEQ multiplex PCR was the method, and the copy in TCRdb shows in-frame clones only, minus some. The profile shows over 25,000 clones, over 70% of them singletons. Specimen: peripheral blood. These receptors were collected from a man between 65 and 85 years old with active COVID-19. Each CDR3 is given with its conserved first and last residue. A D gene is named only where the DNA matches it firmly. Part of the rows lack a size; the others show once, few, many or a class for expanded clones.

v_call: TRBV6-5; j_call: TRBJ2-1; clone_size: NA; d_call: TRBD2; cdr3_aa: CASRTSGGAYNEQFF; cdr3_nt: TGTGCCAGCAGGACCAGCGGGGGGGCCTACAATGAGCAGTTCTTC
v_call: TRBV7-2; j_call: TRBJ1-2; clone_size: once; d_call: NA; cdr3_aa: CASSKDRYHGYTF; cdr3_nt: TGTGCCAGCAGCAAAGACAGGTATCATGGCTACACCTTC
v_call: TRBV27; j_call: TRBJ2-7; clone_size: NA; d_call: TRBD1; cdr3_aa: CASSPDRRSYEQYF; cdr3_nt: TGTGCCAGCAGTCCGGACAGGCGTTCCTACGAGCAGTACTTC
v_call: TRBV19; j_call: TRBJ1-5; clone_size: NA; d_call: TRBD1; cdr3_aa: CASTLQGYQPQHF; cdr3_nt: TGTGCCAGTACCTTACAGGGGTATCAGCCCCAGCATTTT
v_call: TRBV7-9; j_call: TRBJ1-1; clone_size: NA; d_call: TRBD1; cdr3_aa: CASSEAGRQGEFGAFF; cdr3_nt: TGTGCCAGCAGTGAAGCAGGACGACAGGGGGAGTTTGGAGCTTTCTTT
v_call: TRBV7-8; j_call: TRBJ2-7; clone_size: NA; d_call: TRBD1; cdr3_aa: CASSLNRPITGGTSYEQYF; cdr3_nt: TGTGCCAGCAGCTTAAACCGCCCGATTACAGGGGGCACCTCCTACGAGCAGTACTTC
v_call: TRBV6-1; j_call: TRBJ2-3; clone_size: NA; d_call: TRBD2; cdr3_aa: CASSARAGGRGDTQYF; cdr3_nt: TGTGCCAGCAGTGCCCGGGCGGGGGGCCGGGGAGATACGCAGTATTTT
v_call: TRBV11-3; j_call: TRBJ2-1; clone_size: NA; d_call: TRBD2; cdr3_aa: CASSFLAGASSYNEQFF; cdr3_nt: TGTGCCAGCAGCTTTCTAGCGGGCGCAAGCTCCTACAATGAGCAGTTCTTC
v_call: TRBV19; j_call: TRBJ1-2; clone_size: NA; d_call: TRBD1; cdr3_aa: CASNTGGLGGYTF; cdr3_nt: TGTGCCAGTAACACAGGGGGCCTGGGTGGCTACACCTTC
v_call: TRBV2; j_call: TRBJ1-2; clone_size: NA; d_call: TRBD1; cdr3_aa: CASSQGQGRGDGYTF; cdr3_nt: TGTGCCAGCAGTCAGGGACAGGGCAGAGGGGATGGCTACACCTTC
v_call: TRBV3-1/TRBV3-2; j_call: TRBJ2-2; clone_size: once; d_call: TRBD1; cdr3_aa: CASSPGGRELFF; cdr3_nt: TGTGCCAGCAGCCCAGGGGGCCGGGAGCTGTTTTTT
v_call: TRBV15; j_call: TRBJ1-5; clone_size: NA; d_call: NA; cdr3_aa: CATSPRRDSNQPQHF; cdr3_nt: TGTGCCACCAGCCCGAGGCGGGATAGCAATCAGCCCCAGCATTTT
v_call: TRBV28; j_call: TRBJ2-2; clone_size: once; d_call: TRBD1; cdr3_aa: CASRTGGSSTGELFF; cdr3_nt: TGTGCCAGCAGAACAGGGGGCAGCAGCACCGGGGAGCTGTTTTTT
v_call: TRBV6-2/TRBV6-3; j_call: TRBJ2-7; clone_size: NA; d_call: TRBD1; cdr3_aa: CASSYSNRGRVSGYEQYF; cdr3_nt: TGTGCCAGCAGTTACTCAAACAGGGGGCGCGTCTCCGGATACGAGCAGTACTTC
v_call: TRBV19; j_call: TRBJ2-7; clone_size: NA; d_call: TRBD1; cdr3_aa: CASSIEHRGPHLSSYEQYF; cdr3_nt: TGTGCCAGTAGTATAGAGCACAGGGGGCCACACTTAAGCTCCTACGAGCAGTACTTC
v_call: TRBV18; j_call: TRBJ1-1; clone_size: NA; d_call: NA; cdr3_aa: CASSPGRAAEAFF; cdr3_nt: TGTGCCAGCTCACCCGGCAGGGCGGCAGAAGCTTTCTTT